This T cell receptor (beta chain) emerged from a study of cytomegalovirus exposure and HLA in healthy donors. Study outcomes and limitations: Three of the chains that were CMV-associated were confirmed in vitro to be specific for CMV antigens. As was reported, the HLA-A and HLA-B alleles of most subjects were accurately predicted from TCR beta sequences.

About this clone itself: Its antigen is as yet unknown.

Trimming shortened V by 2 bases and J by 10 bases, and 15 bases separated the two germline ends. The V gene's germline CDR1 is LNHDA and CDR2 SQIVND (reference sequence). This CDR3 has 14 amino acids. The PCR used 60 Vbeta and 13 Jbeta primers. Authors' analysis steps: Later, 80 million or so unique TCR beta chains were counted in an analysis, and some 9.9 million of them were shared. Sequencing was performed with immunoSEQ multiplex PCR; in TCRdb, only in-frame clones are kept and a portion is missing. For V, J and clone size, that table is used; D and trimming come from the DNA. The sample records some 150,000 clones, about three quarters being singletons.

The sample consisted of PBMCs. V and J are TRBV19 and TRBJ2-1; tentatively, D is TRBD1 (6 bases). The receptor's source is a human donor in good health. This CDR3 is CASSIPPTGQEQFF. In DNA form, the CDR3 reads TGTGCCAGTAGTATACCTCCCACAGGGCAAGAGCAGTTCTTC. The entire variable domain, with the rest obtained from reference TRBV19 and TRBJ2-1, is as follows: DGGITQSPKYLFRKEGQNVTLSCEQNLNHDAMYWYRQDPGQGLRLIYYSQIVNDFQKGDIAEGYSVSREKKESFPLTVTSAQKNPTAFYLCASSIPPTGQEQFFGPGTRLTVL.